These T cell receptor beta chains were read from a single sample in a study of T cell repertoires in cytomegalovirus infection. A single record per CDR3 protein comes from TCRdb applying MiXCR to the reads. This table has approximately 500,000 distinct CDR3 sequences, about 15% appearing once. The sequencing sample was made of CD8+ T cells from PBMCs. These receptors came from a human donor in good health (CMV status not recorded). Some clones in this sample may be carry-over from other donors' samples. CDR3s include the opening cysteine and the closing phenylalanine or tryptophan. Fields, in order: clone size, D gene, J gene, V gene, CDR3 protein, CDR3 DNA. D genes are given only for firm matches. For some rows the clone size is stated as once, few or many, or as a class when expanded; others skip it.

many TRBD1 TRBJ1-1 TRBV7-9 CASSLGTVAFF TGTGCCAGCAGCTTGGGGACAGTAGCTTTCTTT
. TRBD2 TRBJ2-3 TRBV6-8 CASSGLAGGDTQYF TGTGCCAGCAGCGGACTAGCGGGAGGAGATACGCAGTATTTT
few . TRBJ2-7 TRBV27 CASSLRWGNSYEQYF TGTGCCAGCAGCCTTCGGTGGGGGAACTCCTACGAGCAGTACTTC
. . TRBJ2-3 TRBV6-6 CASSERVSSTDTQYF TGTGCCAGCAGCGAGAGGGTCTCTAGCACAGATACGCAGTATTTT
once . TRBJ1-2 TRBV13 CASSFGVLDGYTF TGTGCCAGCAGCTTTGGGGTTTTGGATGGCTACACCTTC
few TRBD2 TRBJ2-7 TRBV9 CASSPRGSGTYEQYF TGTGCCAGCAGCCCCCGGGGGAGCGGGACCTACGAGCAGTACTTC
many TRBD1 TRBJ1-2 TRBV11-2 CASSLRDRDYGYTF TGTGCCAGCAGCTTGCGAGACAGGGACTATGGCTACACCTTC
. . TRBJ2-2 TRBV9 CASSAVGGELFF TGTGCCAGCAGCGCTGTTGGCGGGGAGCTGTTTTTT
many . TRBJ2-5 TRBV6-1 CASASGGHETQYF TGTGCCAGCGCCTCCGGGGGGCACGAGACCCAGTACTTC
few TRBD2 TRBJ2-7 TRBV7-9 CASSPPGGTSGLVAGEQYF TGTGCCAGCAGCCCCCCAGGAGGGACTAGCGGCCTTGTGGCGGGCGAGCAGTACTTC
many . TRBJ2-7 TRBV7-8 CASSLTLGDEQYF TGTGCCAGCAGCTTGACTTTGGGGGACGAGCAGTACTTC
few . TRBJ2-7 TRBV6-2/TRBV6-3 CASSYSRDKYF TGTGCCAGCAGTTACTCGCGGGACAAGTACTTC
many TRBD2 TRBJ2-1 TRBV7-3 CASSSSSGSINEQFF TGTGCCAGCAGCTCCTCTAGCGGGAGTATCAATGAGCAGTTCTTC
few TRBD1 TRBJ1-2 TRBV9 CASRETGGDYGYTF TGTGCCAGCAGGGAGACAGGGGGCGACTATGGCTACACCTTC
few . TRBJ2-7 TRBV14 CASSQDRDSLSYEQYF TGTGCCAGCAGCCAAGATCGGGACTCACTCTCCTACGAGCAGTACTTC
many . TRBJ1-5 TRBV7-9 CASSLASGQDSNQPQHF TGTGCCAGCAGCTTAGCGTCGGGCCAGGATAGCAATCAGCCCCAGCATTTT
. . TRBJ1-1 TRBV13 CASSLVVQGAFF TGTGCCAGCAGCTTAGTAGTCCAGGGAGCTTTCTTT
few . TRBJ2-1 TRBV28 CASSHPPSDPRRHEQFF TGTGCCAGCAGTCACCCTCCCTCGGACCCTAGGCGGCATGAGCAGTTCTTC
many . TRBJ1-1 TRBV7-9 CASGQWGTEAFF TGTGCCAGCGGACAGTGGGGCACTGAAGCTTTCTTT
few . TRBJ1-3 TRBV9 CASTPAGAGNTIYF TGTGCCAGCACCCCCGCAGGGGCTGGAAACACCATATATTTT
. TRBD2 TRBJ2-3 TRBV9 CASSVEWRGGTDTQYF TGTGCCAGCAGCGTAGAATGGCGGGGGGGCACAGATACGCAGTATTTT
. . TRBJ2-3 TRBV25-1 CASSELGAHSVDTQYF TGTGCCAGCAGTGAATTGGGGGCGCATTCGGTAGATACGCAGTATTTT
few . TRBJ2-1 TRBV9 CASSVDSYEQFF TGTGCCAGCAGCGTGGACTCCTATGAGCAGTTCTTC
. . TRBJ2-2 TRBV24-1 CATSHRTLPGELFF TGTGCCACCAGCCATCGGACCCTTCCCGGGGAGCTGTTTTTT
few TRBD2 TRBJ2-3 TRBV5-4 CASSSGTSGSRTDTQYF TGTGCCAGCAGCAGCGGGACTAGCGGGAGTAGAACAGATACGCAGTATTTT
many . TRBJ1-1 TRBV27 CASSLRGAEAFF TGTGCCAGCAGCTTGCGGGGAGCTGAAGCTTTCTTT
many TRBD1 TRBJ2-2 TRBV6-5 CASSYSGLGGPNTGELFF TGTGCCAGCAGTTACTCTGGTCTAGGGGGCCCGAACACCGGGGAGCTGTTTTTT
many . TRBJ2-1 TRBV11-3 CASSLEADYNEQFF TGTGCCAGCAGCTTAGAGGCAGACTACAATGAGCAGTTCTTC
many TRBD1 TRBJ2-3 TRBV27 CASSLSRTGSTDTQYF TGTGCCAGCAGTTTATCCCGGACAGGTAGCACAGATACGCAGTATTTT
many . TRBJ2-7 TRBV7-8 CASIPGRSSHEQYF TGTGCCAGCATCCCGGGACGGTCGAGCCACGAGCAGTACTTC
. . TRBJ2-7 TRBV30 CAWNLDRASEQYF TGTGCCTGGAACCTCGACCGTGCCAGCGAGCAGTACTTC
. . TRBJ2-3 TRBV20-1 CSARDGGGRTDTQYF TGCAGTGCTAGAGATGGGGGGGGGCGCACAGATACGCAGTATTTT
. TRBD1 TRBJ1-6 TRBV9 CASSVSGQGDSPLHF TGTGCCAGCAGCGTATCGGGGCAGGGGGATTCACCCCTCCACTTT
few . TRBJ1-6 TRBV11-2 CASSPWEKGKGSPLHF TGTGCCAGCAGCCCCTGGGAAAAGGGTAAAGGGTCACCCCTCCACTTT
many TRBD1 TRBJ2-2 TRBV7-8 CASSSSGGFTGELFF TGTGCCAGCAGCTCATCAGGGGGTTTCACCGGGGAGCTGTTTTTT
many . TRBJ1-5 TRBV7-6 CASSPNRGNQPQHF TGTGCCAGCAGCCCCAACAGGGGCAATCAGCCCCAGCATTTT
many . TRBJ2-3 TRBV7-2 CASSLDGRGADTQYF TGTGCCAGCAGCTTAGATGGGAGGGGGGCAGATACGCAGTATTTT
. . TRBJ2-7 TRBV5-1 CASSDLKSYEQYF TGCGCCAGCAGCGACCTTAAGTCCTACGAGCAGTACTTC
many . TRBJ1-1 TRBV12-3/TRBV12-4 CASRLTGPAFF TGTGCCAGCAGGCTGACAGGTCCCGCTTTCTTT
few . TRBJ1-1 TRBV2 CASMGKAEAFF TGTGCCAGCATGGGAAAGGCTGAAGCTTTCTTT
many . TRBJ1-5 TRBV6-1 CATRLAPDGRPQHF TGTGCCACCCGGCTGGCCCCGGACGGTCGGCCCCAGCATTTT
many TRBD2 TRBJ2-1 TRBV28 CASRPMPGTRYNEQFF TGTGCCAGCAGACCTATGCCCGGGACTAGGTACAATGAGCAGTTCTTC
few . TRBJ2-1 TRBV25-1 CASSGDTYNEQFF TGTGCCAGCAGTGGTGACACCTACAATGAGCAGTTCTTC
many . TRBJ2-5 TRBV28 CASSLRGSETQYF TGTGCCAGCAGTTTGAGGGGGAGTGAGACCCAGTACTTC
. . TRBJ2-1 TRBV20-1 CSARDRGEFYNEQFF TGCAGTGCTAGAGATAGGGGGGAGTTCTACAATGAGCAGTTCTTC
many . TRBJ1-4 TRBV7-9 CASSRLSTNEKLFF TGTGCCAGCAGCCGACTTTCAACTAATGAAAAACTGTTTTTT
many . TRBJ1-5 TRBV6-6 CASSDGESGNQPQHF TGTGCCAGCAGTGACGGCGAATCGGGGAATCAGCCCCAGCATTTT
few . TRBJ1-1 TRBV7-9 CASSLATGNEAFF TGTGCCAGCAGCTTAGCTACAGGGAATGAAGCTTTCTTT
few TRBD1 TRBJ2-3 TRBV2 CASKRGRRVVTDTQYF TGTGCCAGCAAGAGGGGGCGGCGGGTAGTCACAGATACGCAGTATTTT
many TRBD2 TRBJ2-1 TRBV11-2 CASSFQREWVYNEQFF TGTGCCAGCAGCTTTCAGCGGGAGTGGGTTTACAATGAGCAGTTCTTC
. . TRBJ2-1 TRBV24-1 CATSDLGVTPPNEQFF TGTGCCACCAGTGATTTAGGAGTTACCCCCCCCAATGAGCAGTTCTTC
many . TRBJ1-5 TRBV7-2 CASSIGRHSNQPQHF TGTGCCAGCAGCATCGGACGGCATAGCAATCAGCCCCAGCATTTT